This T cell receptor beta chain was captured in a study of shared clonotypes between healthy human individuals. Regarding the study as a whole: Naive subsets tended to show greater estimated richness than memory subsets.

Positively selected for CCR7, the CD45RO-negative cells used as naive CD8 cells excluded terminally differentiated effector memory CD45RA+ cells. CDR3 length: 15 residues. The germline CDR1 and CDR2 sequences are SGDLS and YYNGEE. J was trimmed by 7 bases and V by 0 bases; bases with no gene match: 4. About this clone itself: The antigen remains unidentified.

Every immunoSEQ plate was one replicate of a subset's evenly spread DNA. Using immunoSEQ multiplex PCR, the repertoire was profiled, and TCRdb retains in-frame clones only, with some absent. Found here are millions of clones, approximately 94% of them singletons; the top ten hold about 1.1%. The chain combines TRBV9 with TRBJ2-1; 10 nucleotides agree with TRBD2. Sequences were obtained from naive CD8+ T cells sorted from blood. The TCR originated in a man aged 18 to 29 in good health. The CDR3 spells CASSVGGGLANEQFF. The CDR3 nucleotides are TGTGCCAGCAGCGTAGGCGGGGGACTAGCGAATGAGCAGTTCTTC.